This entry concerns a single TCR beta chain. Its cognate antigen is unknown. This record belongs to a study of T cells in localized non-small cell lung cancer. Findings and caveats of the study: The appearance of a median approximately 60 of the top 100 tumor clones was seen in adjacent lung. Heterogeneity cannot be ruled out, as sequencing used one tumor region only. The greatest T cell clonality was found in uninvolved adjacent lung (higher than in tumor).

Germline CDR1 LGHNA, CDR2 YSLEER. There are 15 residues in the CDR3. V was shortened by 4 bases and J by 4 bases, with 17 bases between the two germline ends. Assay: immunoSEQ multiplex PCR; the TCRdb copy retains only in-frame clones and omits some. The sample has some 64,000 clones; 80% to 90% are singletons. The rearrangement links TRBV4-3 to TRBJ2-7; a possible D gene is TRBD1 (5 bases). This TCR came from a man aged 40 to 69 with stage II lung adenocarcinoma. This sample comprised PBMCs, obtained before any cancer treatment. This CDR3 is CASSPRGGGVYEQYF. The CDR3 nucleotides read TGCGCCAGCAGCCCAAGGGGCGGTGGAGTTTACGAGCAGTACTTC.